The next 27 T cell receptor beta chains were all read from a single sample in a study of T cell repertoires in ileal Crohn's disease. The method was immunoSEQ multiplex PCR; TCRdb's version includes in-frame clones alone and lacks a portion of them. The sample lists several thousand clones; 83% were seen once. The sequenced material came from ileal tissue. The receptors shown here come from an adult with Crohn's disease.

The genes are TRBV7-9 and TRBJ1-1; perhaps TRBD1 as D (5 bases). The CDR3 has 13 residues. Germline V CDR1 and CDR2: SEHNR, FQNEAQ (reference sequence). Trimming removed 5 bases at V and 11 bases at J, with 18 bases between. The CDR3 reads CASSPSGVATAFF. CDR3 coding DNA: TGTGCCAGCAGCCCCTCGGGGGTGGCGACGGCTTTCTTT.

Here the CDR3 reads CASRQKTGSGGYTF. The CDR3 coding sequence is TGTGCCAGTAGGCAAAAGACAGGGTCTGGTGGCTACACCTTC. The rearrangement uses TRBV19 and TRBJ1-2; TRBD1 matches at 7 bases. V lost 6 bases to trimming and J lost 7 bases; unmatched junction nucleotides: 11. The CDR3 contains 14 residues. Germline values: CDR1 LNHDA, CDR2 SQIVND (reference sequence).

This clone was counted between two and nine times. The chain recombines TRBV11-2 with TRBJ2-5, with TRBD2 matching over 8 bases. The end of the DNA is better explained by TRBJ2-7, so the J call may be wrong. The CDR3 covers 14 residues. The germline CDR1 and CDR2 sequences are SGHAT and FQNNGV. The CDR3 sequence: CASSPSGLAYEQYF. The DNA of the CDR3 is TGTGCCAGCAGCCCCTCGGGACTAGCCTACGAGCAGTACTTC.

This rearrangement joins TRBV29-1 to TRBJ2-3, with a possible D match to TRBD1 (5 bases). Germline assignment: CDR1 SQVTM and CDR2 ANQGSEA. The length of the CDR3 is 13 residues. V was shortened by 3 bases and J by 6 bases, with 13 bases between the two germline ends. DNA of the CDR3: TGCAGCGTTGAGTCCAGGGTCAGGGATACGCAGTATTTT. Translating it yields CSVESRVRDTQYF.

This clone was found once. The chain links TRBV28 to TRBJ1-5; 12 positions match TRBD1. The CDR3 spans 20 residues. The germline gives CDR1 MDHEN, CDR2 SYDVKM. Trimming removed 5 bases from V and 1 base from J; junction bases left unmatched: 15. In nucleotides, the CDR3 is TGTGCCAGCAGTCTCCCTCGGGGGACAGGGGGCTCATGGAGCAATCAGCCCCAGCATTTT. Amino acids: CASSLPRGTGGSWSNQPQHF.

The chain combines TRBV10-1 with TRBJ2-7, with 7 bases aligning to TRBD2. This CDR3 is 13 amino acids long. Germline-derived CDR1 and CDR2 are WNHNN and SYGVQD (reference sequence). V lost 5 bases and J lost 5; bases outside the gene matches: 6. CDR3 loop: CASSWDYNDEQYF. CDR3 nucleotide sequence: TGCGCCAGCAGTTGGGACTATAACGACGAGCAGTACTTC.

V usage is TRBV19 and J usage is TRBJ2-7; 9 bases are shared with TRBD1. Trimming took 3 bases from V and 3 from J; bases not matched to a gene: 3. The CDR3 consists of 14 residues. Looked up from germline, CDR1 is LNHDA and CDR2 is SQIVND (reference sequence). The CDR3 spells CASSIRQGVYEQYF. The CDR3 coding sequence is TGTGCCAGTAGTATTCGACAGGGGGTCTACGAGCAGTACTTC.

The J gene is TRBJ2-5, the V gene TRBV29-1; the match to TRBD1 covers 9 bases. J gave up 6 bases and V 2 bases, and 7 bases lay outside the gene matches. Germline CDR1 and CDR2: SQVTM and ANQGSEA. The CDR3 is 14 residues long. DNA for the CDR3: TGCAGCGTTGAAACAGGGGGCAGGGTGAAGACCCAGTACTTC. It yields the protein CSVETGGRVKTQYF.

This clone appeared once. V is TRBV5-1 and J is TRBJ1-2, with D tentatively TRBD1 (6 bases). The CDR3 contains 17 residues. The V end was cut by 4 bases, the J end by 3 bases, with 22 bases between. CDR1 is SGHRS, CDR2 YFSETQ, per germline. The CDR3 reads CASSRGTITYLDYGYTF. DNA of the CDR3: TGCGCCAGCAGCAGGGGGACGATTACCTACTTGGACTATGGCTACACCTTC.

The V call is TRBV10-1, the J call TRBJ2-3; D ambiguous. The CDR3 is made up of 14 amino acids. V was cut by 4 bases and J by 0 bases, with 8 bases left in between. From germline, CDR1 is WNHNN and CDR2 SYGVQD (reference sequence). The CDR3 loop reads CASSAVSSTDTQYF. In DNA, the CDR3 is TGCGCCAGCAGTGCAGTGTCTAGCACAGATACGCAGTATTTT.

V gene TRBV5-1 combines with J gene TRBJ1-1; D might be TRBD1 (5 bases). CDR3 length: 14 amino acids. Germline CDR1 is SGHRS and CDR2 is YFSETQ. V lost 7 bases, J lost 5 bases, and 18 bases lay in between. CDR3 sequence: CASASLREGTEAFF. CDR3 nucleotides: TGCGCCAGCGCCTCTCTAAGGGAGGGGACTGAAGCTTTCTTT. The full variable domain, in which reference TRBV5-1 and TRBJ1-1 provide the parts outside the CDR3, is KAGVTQTPRYLIKTRGQQVTLSCSPISGHRSVSWYQQTPGQGLQFLFEYFSETQRNKGNFPGRFSGRQFSNSRSEMNVSTLELGDSALYLCASASLREGTEAFFGQGTRLTVV.

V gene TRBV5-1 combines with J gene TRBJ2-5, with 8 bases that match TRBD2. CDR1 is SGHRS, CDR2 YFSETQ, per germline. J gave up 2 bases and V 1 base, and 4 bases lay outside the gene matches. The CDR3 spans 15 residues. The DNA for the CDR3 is TGCGCCAGCAGCTTGCTGCCTAGCGGGCAAGAGACCCAGTACTTC. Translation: CASSLLPSGQETQYF.

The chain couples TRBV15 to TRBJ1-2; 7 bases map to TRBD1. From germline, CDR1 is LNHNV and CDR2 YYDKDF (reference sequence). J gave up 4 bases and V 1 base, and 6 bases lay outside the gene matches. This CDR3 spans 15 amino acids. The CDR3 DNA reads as TGTGCCACCAGCAGAGGACGAGGACAGGCCTATGGCTACACCTTC. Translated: CATSRGRGQAYGYTF. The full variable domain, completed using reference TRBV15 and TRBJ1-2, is DAMVIQNPRYQVTQFGKPVTLSCSQTLNHNVMYWYQQKSSQAPKLLFHYYDKDFNNEADTPDNFQSRRPNTSFCFLDIRSPGLGDTAMYLCATSRGRGQAYGYTFGSGTRLTVV.

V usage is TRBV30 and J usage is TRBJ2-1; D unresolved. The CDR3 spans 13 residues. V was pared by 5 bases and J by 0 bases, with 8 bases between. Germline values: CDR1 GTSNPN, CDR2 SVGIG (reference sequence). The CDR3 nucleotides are TGTGCCTGGGCGTGGAGCTCCTACAATGAGCAGTTCTTC. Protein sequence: CAWAWSSYNEQFF. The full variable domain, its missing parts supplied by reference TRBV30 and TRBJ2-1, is SQTIHQWPATLVQPVGSPLSLECTVEGTSNPNLYWYRQAAGRGLQLLFYSVGIGQISSEVPQNLSASRPQDRQFILSSKKLLLSDSGFYLCAWAWSSYNEQFFGPGTRLTVL.

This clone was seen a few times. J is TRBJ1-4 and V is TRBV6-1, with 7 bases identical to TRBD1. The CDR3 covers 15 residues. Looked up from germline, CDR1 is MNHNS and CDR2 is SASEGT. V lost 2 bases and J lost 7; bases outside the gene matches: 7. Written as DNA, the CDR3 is TGTGCCAGCAGTGAAATCGAGGGGGCGGGTGAAAAACTGTTTTTT. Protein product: CASSEIEGAGEKLFF.

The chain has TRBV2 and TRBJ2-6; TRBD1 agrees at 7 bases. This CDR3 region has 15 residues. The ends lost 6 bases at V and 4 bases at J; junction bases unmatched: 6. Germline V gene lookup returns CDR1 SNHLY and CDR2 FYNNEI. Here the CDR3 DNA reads TGTGCCAGCAGCGCTACAGGGGACGGGGCCAACGTCCTGACTTTC. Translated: CASSATGDGANVLTF. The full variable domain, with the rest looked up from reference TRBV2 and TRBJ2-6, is EPEVTQTPSHQVTQMGQEVILRCVPISNHLYFYWYRQILGQKVEFLVSFYNNEISEKSEIFDDQFSVERPDGSNFTLKIRSTKLEDSAMYFCASSATGDGANVLTFGAGSRLTVL.

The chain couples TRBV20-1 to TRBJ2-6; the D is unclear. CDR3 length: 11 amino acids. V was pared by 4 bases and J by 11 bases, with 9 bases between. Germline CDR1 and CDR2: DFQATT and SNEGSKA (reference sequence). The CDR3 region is CSATRVDVLTF. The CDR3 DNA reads TGCAGTGCTACTCGGGTTGACGTCCTGACTTTC.

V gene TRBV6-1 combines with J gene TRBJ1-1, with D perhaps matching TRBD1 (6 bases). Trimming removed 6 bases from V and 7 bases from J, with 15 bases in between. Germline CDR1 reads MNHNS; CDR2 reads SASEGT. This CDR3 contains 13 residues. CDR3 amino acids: CASRPPGQVEAFF. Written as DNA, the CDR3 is TGTGCCAGCAGACCCCCGGGACAAGTTGAAGCTTTCTTT.

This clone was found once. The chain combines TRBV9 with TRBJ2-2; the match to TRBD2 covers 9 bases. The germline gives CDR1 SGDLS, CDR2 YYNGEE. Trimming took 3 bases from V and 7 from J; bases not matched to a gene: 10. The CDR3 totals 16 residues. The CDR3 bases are TGTGCCAGCAGCGCCCGTATAGCGGGAGATGACGGGGAGCTGTTTTTT. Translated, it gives CASSARIAGDDGELFF.

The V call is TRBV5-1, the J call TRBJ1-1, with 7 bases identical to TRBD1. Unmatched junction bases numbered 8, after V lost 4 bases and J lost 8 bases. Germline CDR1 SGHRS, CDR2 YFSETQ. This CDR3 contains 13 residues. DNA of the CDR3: TGCGCCAGCAGCATCACCGGGACAGCAGAAGCTTTCTTT. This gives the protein CASSITGTAEAFF.

The CDR3 coding sequence is TGTGCCAGCAGTGAAGTAAATCTAGCGGGAGTCACCGGGGAGCTGTTTTTT. It codes for CASSEVNLAGVTGELFF. The chain uses TRBV6-1 and TRBJ2-2; TRBD2 matches 10 bases. Germline CDR1 MNHNS, CDR2 SASEGT. The CDR3 loop spans 17 amino acids. J gave up 4 bases and V 1 base, and 6 bases lay outside the gene matches.

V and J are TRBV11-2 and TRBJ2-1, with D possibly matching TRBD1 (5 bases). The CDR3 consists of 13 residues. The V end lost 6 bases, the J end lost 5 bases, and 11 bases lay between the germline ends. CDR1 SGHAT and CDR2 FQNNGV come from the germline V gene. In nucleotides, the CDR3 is TGTGCCAGCAGTATGACAGAGAACAATGAGCAGTTCTTC. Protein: CASSMTENNEQFF.

The CDR3 nucleotides read TGTGCCAGCAGTGAAAAAGGGCTAGCGGGAGCCTCCTACGAGCAGTACTTC. Translated: CASSEKGLAGASYEQYF. The rearrangement links TRBV2 to TRBJ2-7; 10 positions agree with TRBD2. Germline V gene lookup returns CDR1 SNHLY and CDR2 FYNNEI. Trimming removed 2 bases from V and 0 bases from J; junction bases left unmatched: 7. The CDR3 consists of 17 residues. Complete variable domain (other parts from reference TRBV2 and TRBJ2-7): EPEVTQTPSHQVTQMGQEVILRCVPISNHLYFYWYRQILGQKVEFLVSFYNNEISEKSEIFDDQFSVERPDGSNFTLKIRSTKLEDSAMYFCASSEKGLAGASYEQYFGPGTRLTVT.

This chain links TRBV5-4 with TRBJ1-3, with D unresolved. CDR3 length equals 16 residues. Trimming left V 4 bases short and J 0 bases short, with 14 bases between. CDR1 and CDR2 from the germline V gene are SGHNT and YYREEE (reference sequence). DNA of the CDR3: TGTGCCAGCAGCCTCGGTCACGCCCACTCTGGAAACACCATATATTTT. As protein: CASSLGHAHSGNTIYF. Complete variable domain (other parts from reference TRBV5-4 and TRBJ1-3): ETGVTQSPTHLIKTRGQQVTLRCSSQSGHNTVSWYQQALGQGPQFIFQYYREEENGRGNFPPRFSGLQFPNYSSELNVNALELDDSALYLCASSLGHAHSGNTIYFGEGSWLTVV.

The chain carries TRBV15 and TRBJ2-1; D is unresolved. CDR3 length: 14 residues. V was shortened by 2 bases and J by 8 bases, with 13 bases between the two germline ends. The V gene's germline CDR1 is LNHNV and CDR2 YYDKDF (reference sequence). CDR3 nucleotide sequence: TGTGCCACCAGCAGACAAATCTCTAGAGATGAGCAGTTCTTC. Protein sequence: CATSRQISRDEQFF.

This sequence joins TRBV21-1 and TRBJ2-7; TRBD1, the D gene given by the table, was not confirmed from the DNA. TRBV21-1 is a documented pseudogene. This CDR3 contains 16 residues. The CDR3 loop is CASSPGWGQASYEQYF. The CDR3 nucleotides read TGTGCCAGCAGCCCTGGGTGGGGACAGGCGTCCTACGAGCAGTACTTC.

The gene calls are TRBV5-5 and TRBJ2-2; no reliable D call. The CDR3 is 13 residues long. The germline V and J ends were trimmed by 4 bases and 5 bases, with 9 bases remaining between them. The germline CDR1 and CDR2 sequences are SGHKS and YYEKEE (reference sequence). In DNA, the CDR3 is TGTGCCAGCAGCCACAGCCTAACCGGGGAGCTGTTTTTT. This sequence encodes CASSHSLTGELFF. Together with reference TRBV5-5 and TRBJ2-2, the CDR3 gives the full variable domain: DAGVTQSPTHLIKTRGQQVTLRCSPISGHKSVSWYQQVLGQGPQFIFQYYEKEERGRGNFPDRFSARQFPNYSSELNVNALLLGDSALYLCASSHSLTGELFFGEGSRLTVL.